This entry describes one T cell receptor (beta chain). Antigen: not known. This may stem from a read error, because a much larger clone lies one nucleotide away. TCRdb re-called the reads with MiXCR, one entry per CDR3 protein. The profile shows some 920,000 distinct CDR3 sequences, approximately 31% of them singletons. Trimming left V 8 bases short and J 5 bases short, with 8 bases between. This CDR3 has 11 residues. Germline CDR1 is SGHVS and CDR2 is FNYEAQ. This entry is derived from a study of T cell repertoires in cytomegalovirus infection. The TCR sequence derives from a human donor in good health (CMV status not recorded). Some clones in this sample may be carry-over from other donors' samples. The V call is TRBV7-6, the J call TRBJ2-3; no clear D gene. The sample in question was cultured CD8+ T cells from PBMCs, obtained from culture after CMV antigen stimulation. The CDR3 DNA follows: TGTGCCAGCTGCACTCAAGATACGCAGTATTTT. It codes for CASCTQDTQYF.